This is a list of T cell receptor beta chains from one sample in a study of T-cell reconstitution after alpha-beta-depleted transplantation in children. TCRdb re-called the PCR reads through MiXCR, storing one row per CDR3 protein. Here the sample spans approximately 800,000 distinct CDR3 sequences, roughly 15% being singletons. Material: PBMCs, mostly from graft donor cells, obtained 360 days after TCRalphabeta/CD19-depleted stem cell transplant. Source of these receptors: a male patient younger than 18 who had a stem cell transplant for acute lymphoblastic leukemia, so the T cells may come from the graft donor. Both conserved end residues are part of each CDR3. The order of the fields is J gene, V gene, D gene, CDR3 protein. A D gene is named only where the DNA matches it firmly.

j_gene: TRBJ1-2; v_gene: TRBV7-2; d_gene: TRBD1; CDR3aa: CASSLLPGQGAYGYTF
j_gene: TRBJ2-1; v_gene: TRBV21-1; d_gene: .; CDR3aa: CASSKDFPGPEQFF
j_gene: TRBJ1-1; v_gene: TRBV7-2; d_gene: .; CDR3aa: CASSAYLNTEAFF
j_gene: TRBJ1-2; v_gene: TRBV29-1; d_gene: .; CDR3aa: CSVEDYGWGYTF
j_gene: TRBJ2-7; v_gene: TRBV4-1; d_gene: .; CDR3aa: CASSQESRLTLSYEQYF
j_gene: TRBJ1-1; v_gene: TRBV28; d_gene: .; CDR3aa: CASSFSTLKLEAFF
j_gene: TRBJ1-1; v_gene: TRBV19; d_gene: .; CDR3aa: CASTRLGRTNTEAFF
j_gene: TRBJ2-7; v_gene: TRBV25-1; d_gene: TRBD1; CDR3aa: CASSQLDRDYEQYF
j_gene: TRBJ2-3; v_gene: TRBV7-2; d_gene: TRBD2; CDR3aa: CASSTQRTSSTDTQYF
j_gene: TRBJ2-1; v_gene: TRBV29-1; d_gene: .; CDR3aa: CSVEDLKGSYNEQFF
j_gene: TRBJ1-4; v_gene: TRBV5-1; d_gene: .; CDR3aa: CASSPRGTIPEKLFF
j_gene: TRBJ2-4; v_gene: TRBV11-2; d_gene: .; CDR3aa: CASSSLQGKNIQYF